The sequence of this T cell receptor (beta chain) was determined in a study of patients and donors after allogeneic stem cell transplantation. One entry per CDR3 protein results from TCRdb running MiXCR on the RT-PCR reads. The sample consists of 920,000 or so distinct CDR3 sequences, 15% to 20% of them appearing once. CDR1 and CDR2 (germline): DFQATT, SNEGSKA (reference sequence). V was shortened by 0 bases and J by 5 bases, with 8 bases between the two germline ends. The CDR3 totals 12 residues. There are many counts of this clonotype. The receptor was derived from a human donor who was either an allogeneic HSCT recipient or a stem cell or donor lymphocyte infusion donor (not recorded which). It is not recorded whose cells these are; they may come from a transplant donor. The chain links TRBV20-1 to TRBJ2-7; D remains unclear. Sequenced material: blood, either unsorted or a sorted T cell fraction (not recorded which). In DNA form, the CDR3 reads TGCAGTGCTAGAGATAGAGTCGACGAGCAGTACTTC. As protein: CSARDRVDEQYF.